This entry lists 15 T cell receptor beta chains sequenced from one sample in a study of glioma-infiltrating T cells. Amplification of TCR alpha and beta CDR3 regions from RNA used iRepertoire nested multiplex PCR. A single record per CDR3 protein comes from TCRdb applying MiXCR to the multiplex PCR reads. The sample lists fewer than 90,000 distinct CDR3 sequences, less than 30% occurring once. Sequenced material: glioma tissue, nonneoplastic brain tissue, or PBMCs (not recorded which). These receptors came from a human donor with low-grade glioma or glioblastoma, undergoing nonglioma brain surgery, or in good health (not recorded which).

At least ten counts were recorded for this clonotype. V and J are TRBV7-6 and TRBJ2-5; 7 bases agree with TRBD1. Germline values: CDR1 SGHVS, CDR2 FNYEAQ. Trimming at V came to 3 bases and at J to 2 bases, leaving 6 bases not matched to a gene. The CDR3 contains 15 residues. The CDR3 is CASSLAPGQQETQYF. In DNA form, the CDR3 reads TGTGCCAGCAGCTTGGCCCCGGGACAGCAAGAGACCCAGTACTTC. Using reference TRBV7-6 and TRBJ2-5 for the parts outside the CDR3, the full variable domain is GAGVSQSPRYKVTKRGQDVALRCDPISGHVSLYWYRQALGQGPEFLTYFNYEAQQDKSGLPNDRFSAERPEGSISTLTIQRTEQRDSAMYRCASSLAPGQQETQYFGPGTRLLVL.

The rearrangement uses TRBV4-2 and TRBJ2-5; 7 bases fit TRBD2. The CDR3 sequence is 16 residues long. Germline lookup yields CDR1 LGHNA and CDR2 YNFKEQ. Losses at the gene ends were 0 bases for V and 7 bases for J; bases not matched to a gene: 11. The CDR3 DNA is TGTGCCAGCAGCCAAGAGGCTAGCGGAGGTCGAACGACCCAGTACTTC. This codes for CASSQEASGGRTTQYF.

This clonotype was seen at least ten times. V is TRBV25-1 and J is TRBJ1-2; the D is unclear. CDR1 and CDR2 (germline): MGHDK, SYGVNS. V shed 6 bases and J shed 0 bases, with 14 bases lying between them. This CDR3 has 15 amino acids. In nucleotides, the CDR3 is TGTGCCAGCAGCTTAAGCGAAGCCTCTAACTATGGCTACACCTTC. It is translated as CASSLSEASNYGYTF.

V and J are TRBV29-1 and TRBJ2-1; maybe TRBD2 (6 bases). The CDR3 sequence is 12 residues long. From germline, CDR1 is SQVTM and CDR2 ANQGSEA. CDR3 DNA: TGCAGTTCGGGGGATCTGTACAATGAGCAGTTCTTC. It specifies CSSGDLYNEQFF.

This clonotype was counted ten times or more. The chain couples TRBV12-3 or TRBV12-4 to TRBJ1-2; 9 bases map to TRBD1. V shed 4 bases, J shed 3 bases, and the junction held 15 bases outside the gene matches. The CDR3 has 18 residues. The CDR3 reads CASSYSIHPGQGHYGYTF. The CDR3 DNA reads TGTGCCAGCAGTTACAGCATACACCCGGGACAGGGCCACTATGGCTACACCTTC.

The rearrangement uses TRBV28 and TRBJ1-3, with D unresolved. CDR1 MDHEN and CDR2 SYDVKM come from the germline V gene. This CDR3 spans 14 amino acids. The V end was cut by 5 bases, the J end by 0 bases, with 8 bases between. DNA for the CDR3: TGTGCCAGCAGTACCCCTCTCTCTGGAAACACCATATATTTT. Translated: CASSTPLSGNTIYF.

This clonotype occurred many times. CDR3 sequence (DNA): TGTGCCAGCAGTACGGGACTGATTAGCAATCAGCCCCAGCATTTT. It codes for CASSTGLISNQPQHF. The chain links TRBV6-2 or TRBV6-3 to TRBJ1-5, with D possibly being TRBD1 (5 bases). CDR1 MNHEY and CDR2 SVGEGT come from the germline V gene. This CDR3 contains 15 residues. V was pared by 5 bases and J by 0 bases, with 11 bases between.

This clonotype was observed at least ten times. The genes are TRBV5-4 and TRBJ1-6; TRBD1 aligns across 7 bases. CDR3 size: 14 residues. Germline CDR1 is SGHNT and CDR2 is YYREEE (reference sequence). V trimming: 4 bases; J trimming: 5 bases; junction bases outside the gene matches: 3. This chain's CDR3 is CASSTGTDNSPLHF. For the CDR3, the DNA is TGTGCCAGCAGCACCGGGACAGATAATTCACCCCTCCACTTT.

In this sample, this clonotype turned up many times. V gene TRBV20-1 combines with J gene TRBJ1-1; D gene unclear. The CDR3 consists of 15 residues. Germline V gene lookup returns CDR1 DFQATT and CDR2 SNEGSKA (reference sequence). Trimming took off 5 bases at V and 2 bases at J, with 18 bases between the two ends. CDR3 amino acids: CSAVGRRAQNTEAFF. Written as DNA, the CDR3 is TGCAGTGCTGTAGGCCGGAGGGCCCAAAACACTGAAGCTTTCTTT.

The V gene is TRBV4-1, the J gene TRBJ2-7; 9 positions agree with TRBD1. The CDR3 length is 16 residues. The trim removed 5 bases at V and 4 bases at J, leaving 12 bases unmatched. From germline, CDR1 is MGHRA and CDR2 YSYEKL. In nucleotides, the CDR3 is TGCGCCAGCAGCGGGGGATACGGGACAGGGCTGTACGAGCAGTACTTC. Protein: CASSGGYGTGLYEQYF.

At least ten counts were recorded for this clonotype. V usage is TRBV20-1 and J usage is TRBJ2-5; 9 bases are a match to TRBD2. V was pared by 1 base and J by 0 bases, with 3 bases of the junction left unmatched. CDR3 length equals 15 residues. Germline values: CDR1 DFQATT, CDR2 SNEGSKA (reference sequence). The CDR3 loop is CSARVGGRDQETQYF. For the CDR3, the DNA is TGCAGTGCTAGAGTGGGCGGGAGGGACCAAGAGACCCAGTACTTC.

There are many counts of this clonotype. The gene calls are TRBV20-1 and TRBJ1-5; 11 bases match TRBD1. V dropped 1 base and J dropped 2; count of bases not matched to a gene: 4. This CDR3 spans 16 amino acids. Germline V gene data show CDR1 as DFQATT and CDR2 as SNEGSKA (reference sequence). CDR3 region: CSARGGQGAGNQPQHF. CDR3 coding DNA: TGCAGTGCTAGAGGCGGACAGGGGGCTGGCAATCAGCCCCAGCATTTT.

This clonotype was counted a few times. The J gene is TRBJ2-7, the V gene TRBV4-2, with TRBD1 as a possible D gene (5 bases). The CDR3 extends over 15 amino acids. Germline V gene data show CDR1 as LGHNA and CDR2 as YNFKEQ. Trimming stripped 0 bases from V and 2 bases from J, with 11 bases between. The CDR3 region is CASSQEWARAYEQYF. The CDR3 bases are TGTGCCAGCAGCCAAGAGTGGGCCAGGGCCTACGAGCAGTACTTC.

The chain employs TRBV5-4 and TRBJ1-1; D ambiguous. In germline, CDR1 is SGHNT, CDR2 YYREEE (reference sequence). The CDR3 is 15 amino acids. The V end was cut by 6 bases, the J end by 5 bases, with 20 bases between. CDR3 protein: CASTWETARRTEAFF. CDR3 DNA: TGTGCCAGCACCTGGGAGACGGCCCGGAGGACTGAAGCTTTCTTT.

The chain carries TRBV18 and TRBJ1-3, with D possibly matching TRBD1 (6 bases). Trimming removed 4 bases from V and 0 bases from J, with 13 bases in between. The CDR3 loop spans 16 amino acids. CDR1 is KGHSH and CDR2 is LQKENI in the germline V gene. The CDR3 nucleotides read TGTGCCAGCTCACAACGACAGGCTTCCTCTGGAAACACCATATATTTT. The encoded protein is CASSQRQASSGNTIYF.